Below, 5 T cell receptor beta chains from the same sample are listed, as sequenced in a study of blood T cell repertoires in COVID-19. The data were produced by immunoSEQ multiplex PCR, yet TCRdb's version contains in-frame clones alone and is incomplete. The sample carries around 100,000 clones, approximately 84% recorded once. Sample: peripheral blood. These receptors were taken from a human donor in a cohort sampled during active COVID-19.

The chain carries TRBV18 and TRBJ2-1, with 13 positions matching TRBD2. CDR3 length equals 15 residues. V lost 0 bases, J lost 8 bases, and 1 base stayed unmatched. CDR1 is KGHSH and CDR2 is LQKENI in the germline V gene. The CDR3 sequence: CASSPPGLAGHEQFF. CDR3 coding DNA: TGTGCCAGCTCACCACCGGGACTAGCGGGACATGAGCAGTTCTTC.

The chain has TRBV29-1 and TRBJ2-7; the match to TRBD1 covers 9 bases. This CDR3 is built from 15 residues. Germline CDR1 and CDR2: SQVTM and ANQGSEA. Trimming took 6 bases from V and 2 from J; bases not matched to a gene: 11. This chain's CDR3 is CSVKGRDREPYEQYF. The DNA of the CDR3 is TGCAGCGTCAAAGGCCGGGACAGGGAACCCTACGAGCAGTACTTC.

V usage is TRBV4-1 and J usage is TRBJ1-5; D not resolved. Germline V lookup: CDR1 MGHRA, CDR2 YSYEKL. Trimming stripped 5 bases from V and 4 bases from J, with 18 bases between. The CDR3 has 16 amino acids. The CDR3 region is CASSSWGGQGNQPQHF. The CDR3 nucleotides read TGCGCCAGCAGCTCTTGGGGAGGGCAAGGAAATCAGCCCCAGCATTTT.

This clone was seen a single time. This chain joins TRBV28 and TRBJ2-3, with 9 bases aligning to TRBD1. Germline CDR1 MDHEN, CDR2 SYDVKM. CDR3 length: 15 residues. J gave up 4 bases and V 4 bases, and 6 bases lay outside the gene matches. The chain's CDR3 is CASSSGQGLPDTQYF. CDR3 coding DNA: TGTGCCAGCAGTTCGGGACAGGGCTTGCCAGATACGCAGTATTTT.

The rearrangement joins TRBV29-1 to TRBJ1-1; D is perhaps TRBD1 (5 bases). The V and J ends lost 3 bases and 3 bases respectively, with 8 bases between them. Germline lookup yields CDR1 SQVTM and CDR2 ANQGSEA. The length of the CDR3 is 12 residues. As DNA, the CDR3 is TGCAGCGTTGAGGGGGGGGACACTGAAGCTTTCTTT. Protein sequence: CSVEGGDTEAFF.